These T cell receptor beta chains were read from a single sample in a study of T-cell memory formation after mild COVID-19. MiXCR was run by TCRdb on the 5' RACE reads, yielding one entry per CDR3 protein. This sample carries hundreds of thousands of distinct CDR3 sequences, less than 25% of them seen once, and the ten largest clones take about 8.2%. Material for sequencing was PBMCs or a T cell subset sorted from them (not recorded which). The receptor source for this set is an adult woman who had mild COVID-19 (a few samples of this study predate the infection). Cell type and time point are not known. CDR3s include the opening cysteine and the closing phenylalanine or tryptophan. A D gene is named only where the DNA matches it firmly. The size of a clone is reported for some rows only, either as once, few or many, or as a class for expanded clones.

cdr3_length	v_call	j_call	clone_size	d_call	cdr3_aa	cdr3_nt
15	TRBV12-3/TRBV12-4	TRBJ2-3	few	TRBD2	CASTRAGGGSDTQYF	TGTGCCAGCACACGAGCGGGGGGAGGCTCAGATACGCAGTATTTT
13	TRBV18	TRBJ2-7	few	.	CASSPPETDEQYF	TGTGCCAGCTCACCACCAGAGACAGACGAGCAGTACTTC
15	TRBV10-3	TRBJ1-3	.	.	CAISQSSYSGNTIYF	TGTGCCATCAGTCAGAGTTCCTACTCTGGAAACACCATATATTTT
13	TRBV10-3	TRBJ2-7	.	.	CAISEGKTYEQYF	TGTGCCATCAGTGAGGGGAAAACTTACGAGCAGTACTTC
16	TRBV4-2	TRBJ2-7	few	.	CASSQSGRYKFYEQYF	TGTGCCAGCAGCCAATCGGGCCGGTATAAGTTCTACGAGCAGTACTTC
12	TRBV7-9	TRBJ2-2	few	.	CASRPTAGELFF	TGTGCCAGCAGGCCGACCGCCGGGGAGCTGTTTTTT
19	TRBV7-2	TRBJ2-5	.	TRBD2	CASSLGRLAGGPLIETQYF	TGTGCCAGCAGCTTAGGGAGACTAGCGGGAGGGCCCTTAATCGAGACCCAGTACTTC
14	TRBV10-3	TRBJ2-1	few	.	CAISAPGLLGEQFF	TGTGCCATCAGTGCCCCGGGGCTTCTGGGTGAGCAGTTCTTC
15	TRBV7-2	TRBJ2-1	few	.	CASSFQWGSYNEQFF	TGTGCCAGCAGCTTTCAATGGGGCTCCTACAATGAGCAGTTCTTC
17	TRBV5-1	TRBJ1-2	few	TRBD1	CASSLTSGQGANYGYTF	TGCGCCAGCAGCTTGACTAGCGGTCAGGGGGCTAACTATGGCTACACCTTC
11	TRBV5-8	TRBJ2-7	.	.	CASTLDYEQYF	TGTGCCAGCACCCTTGACTACGAGCAGTACTTC
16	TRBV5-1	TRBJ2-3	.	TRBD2	CASRLGTSGDADTQYF	TGCGCCAGCAGATTAGGGACTAGCGGGGACGCAGATACGCAGTATTTT
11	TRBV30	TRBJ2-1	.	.	CAWSVINEQFF	TGTGCCTGGAGTGTGATTAATGAGCAGTTCTTC
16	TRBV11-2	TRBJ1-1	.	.	CASSLETDPSNTEAFF	TGTGCCAGCAGCTTAGAGACGGACCCTTCGAACACTGAAGCTTTCTTT
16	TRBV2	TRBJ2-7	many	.	CASKKEVDSASYEQYF	TGTGCCAGCAAGAAGGAGGTAGATTCCGCCTCCTACGAGCAGTACTTC
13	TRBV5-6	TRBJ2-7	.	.	CASSRGTFYEQYF	TGTGCCAGCAGCCGCGGGACTTTCTACGAGCAGTACTTC
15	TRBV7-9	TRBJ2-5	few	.	CASSHHRTDQETQYF	TGTGCCAGCAGCCATCACCGTACAGATCAAGAGACCCAGTACTTC
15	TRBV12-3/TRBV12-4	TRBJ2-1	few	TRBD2	CASTRSAGAYNEQFF	TGTGCCAGCACCCGGTCGGCGGGGGCCTACAATGAGCAGTTCTTC
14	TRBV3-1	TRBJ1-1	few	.	CASSLYVGERRAFF	TGTGCCAGCAGCCTCTATGTGGGGGAAAGACGGGCTTTCTTT
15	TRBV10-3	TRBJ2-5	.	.	CDISGAGSLQETQYF	TGTGACATCAGTGGGGCGGGATCCCTTCAAGAGACCCAGTACTTC
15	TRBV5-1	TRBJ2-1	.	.	CASGRGQGSYNEQFF	TGCGCCAGCGGCCGGGGCCAGGGCTCCTACAATGAGCAGTTCTTC
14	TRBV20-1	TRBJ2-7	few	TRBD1	CSASEPGQGNEQYF	TGCAGTGCGAGCGAGCCGGGACAGGGGAACGAGCAGTACTTC
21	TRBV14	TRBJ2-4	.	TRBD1	CASSQTGGQAYNSLAKNIQYF	TGTGCCAGCAGCCAAACAGGAGGACAGGCGTATAATTCTCTAGCCAAAAACATTCAGTACTTC
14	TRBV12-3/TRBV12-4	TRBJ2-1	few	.	CASTYGGPFNEQFF	TGTGCCAGCACTTACGGAGGGCCGTTCAATGAGCAGTTCTTC
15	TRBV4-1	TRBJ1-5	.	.	CASSQVIQGYQPQHF	TGCGCCAGCAGCCAAGTGATCCAGGGTTATCAGCCCCAGCATTTT
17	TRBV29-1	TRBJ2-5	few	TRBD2	CSVTRLAGAAFQETQYF	TGCAGCGTTACTAGACTAGCGGGGGCCGCCTTCCAAGAGACCCAGTACTTC
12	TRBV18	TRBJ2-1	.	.	CASSQDVNEQFF	TGTGCCAGCTCACAGGACGTCAATGAGCAGTTCTTC
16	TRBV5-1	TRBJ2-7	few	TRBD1	CASSSNLGQAGYEQYF	TGCGCCAGCAGCTCAAACTTAGGACAGGCCGGCTACGAGCAGTACTTC
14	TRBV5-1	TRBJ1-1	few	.	CASSLMQPNTEAFF	TGCGCCAGCAGCTTGATGCAGCCTAACACTGAAGCTTTCTTT
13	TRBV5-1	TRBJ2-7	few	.	CASSLEPTREQYF	TGCGCCAGCAGCTTGGAACCTACACGCGAGCAGTACTTC
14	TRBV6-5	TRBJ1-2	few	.	CASNPYGGGDGYTF	TGTGCCAGCAACCCTTACGGAGGGGGGGATGGCTACACCTTC
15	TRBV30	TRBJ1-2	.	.	CAWSRFLGGNYGYTF	TGTGCCTGGAGCAGATTCTTAGGGGGAAACTATGGCTACACCTTC
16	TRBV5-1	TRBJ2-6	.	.	CASSLANGPGANVLTF	TGCGCCAGCAGCTTGGCTAATGGGCCAGGGGCCAACGTCCTGACTTTC
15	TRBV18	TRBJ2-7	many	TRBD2	CASSGLAGGLDEQYF	TGTGCCAGCTCGGGTTTAGCGGGGGGTCTCGACGAGCAGTACTTC
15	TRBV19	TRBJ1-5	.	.	CASIPQGVRNQPQHF	TGTGCCAGTATCCCCCAGGGTGTGAGGAATCAGCCCCAGCATTTT
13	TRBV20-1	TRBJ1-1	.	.	CSADPGQDTEAFF	TGCAGTGCTGATCCGGGACAAGACACTGAAGCTTTCTTT
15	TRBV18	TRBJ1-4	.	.	CASSFVTGPNEKLFF	TGTGCCAGCTCATTCGTGACAGGCCCTAATGAAAAACTGTTTTTT
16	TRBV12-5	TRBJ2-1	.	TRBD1	CASGLGMIRGRNEQFF	TGTGCTAGTGGTTTGGGAATGATAAGGGGGCGGAATGAGCAGTTCTTC
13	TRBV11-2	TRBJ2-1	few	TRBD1	CASSPTGWVEQFF	TGTGCCAGCAGCCCGACAGGGTGGGTTGAGCAGTTCTTC
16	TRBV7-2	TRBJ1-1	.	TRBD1	CASSLRTGGIGTEAFF	TGTGCCAGCAGCCTACGGACAGGGGGCATCGGCACTGAAGCTTTCTTT
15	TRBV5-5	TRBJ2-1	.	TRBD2	CASSSGPGTSGGRNF	TGTGCCAGCAGCTCGGGCCCGGGGACTAGCGGGGGGAGAAACTTC